The entry that follows covers one TCR beta chain sequence. What it recognizes is unknown. The PCR contained 60 Vbeta and 13 Jbeta primers. Repertoires were generated with immunoSEQ multiplex PCR, while TCRdb's copy carries only in-frame clones and drops some. Here the sample spans roughly 180,000 clones, roughly 80% being singletons. This sample stems from a study of cytomegalovirus exposure and HLA in healthy donors. Study-level findings and limits: In an earlier analysis, productive rearrangement rates for most beta V segments clustered near 87% or 30%. Researchers had no immune exposure information except CMV serostatus available. TCR association rates varied by HLA locus in a later analysis, with DRB1 highest and HLA-C lowest. The study recorded about 150 TCR beta chains that were cytomegalovirus-associated.

The CDR3 is 12 residues long. Trimming stripped 5 bases from V and 6 bases from J, with 11 bases between. Per germline, CDR1 SGHAT and CDR2 FQNNGV. The chain links TRBV11-2 to TRBJ2-7; D is possibly TRBD2 (5 bases). Source material: PBMCs. This sequence originates from a man younger than 35 in good health and CMV-seronegative. The CDR3 loop is CASSGSGFEQYF. The CDR3 DNA reads as TGTGCCAGCAGCGGTTCGGGGTTCGAGCAGTACTTC.